Only a few counts were recorded for the clone carrying this T cell receptor (beta chain). TCRdb's copy holds only in-frame clones and misses some; the assay was immunoSEQ multiplex PCR. The sample lists under 250,000 clones, about 86% occurring once. The CDR3 length is 13 residues. V was trimmed by 7 bases and J by 1 base, leaving 7 bases between them. CDR1 is LNHDA and CDR2 is SQIVND in the germline V gene (reference sequence). The sample originates from a study of blood T cell repertoires in COVID-19. Study background: The origin of the acute and convalescent COVID-19 samples was the United States, Italy and Spain.

Sequenced input: peripheral blood. V and J are TRBV19 and TRBJ2-2; D unclear. The clonotype comes from a man aged 40-49 years with active or convalescent COVID-19. CDR3 sequence reads: CASNRGNTGELFF. CDR3 DNA: TGTGCCAGTAACCGCGGGAACACCGGGGAGCTGTTTTTT.